The TCR beta chain described here comes from a study of breast tumors, draining lymph nodes, adjacent tissues. The CDR3 contains 14 residues. From germline, CDR1 is GTSNPN and CDR2 SVGIG (reference sequence). TCRdb itself ran the multiplex PCR reads through MiXCR, one entry per CDR3 protein. Of some 150,000 distinct CDR3 sequences in the sample, about 20% were seen once. Breast cancer patients provided tissue from their axillary draining lymph nodes. On this clonotype itself: Its matching antigen is unknown. The junction departs from the called germline gene at one end, perhaps through a read error.

General observations from the study: The data were judged consistent with most tumor T cells coming from lymph node and expanding in tumor. Tumor T cell lymph node origin was a supported hypothesis, not proven.

The chain couples TRBV30 to TRBJ1-5; D gene uncertain. This clonotype was sampled from a female donor with breast cancer. Some clones in this sample may be carry-over from other donors' samples. The sample taken for sequencing was axillary lymph node tissue. The CDR3 loop is CARSPVISNQPQHF. As DNA, the CDR3 is TGTGCCCGGAGTCCCGTGATAAGCAATCAGCCCCAGCATTTT.